The 18 T cell receptor beta chains below come from one sample, sequenced in a study of blood T cell repertoires in COVID-19. Sequencing was performed with immunoSEQ multiplex PCR; in TCRdb, only in-frame clones are kept and a portion is missing. The table records about 46,000 clones, approximately 86% of them present only once. Sequenced input: PBMCs or T cells enriched from blood (not recorded which). These receptors were collected from a woman aged 50 to 65 who had recovered from COVID-19.

The CDR3 DNA reads as TGCGCCAGCAGCCCCCGACGGAGAGATAATGAAAAACTGTTTTTT. Translation: CASSPRRRDNEKLFF. The J gene is TRBJ1-4, the V gene TRBV4-3; unclear D gene. This CDR3 contains 15 residues. The V gene's germline CDR1 is LGHNA and CDR2 YSLEER. The V gene lost 4 bases and the J gene lost 4 bases, with 13 bases spanning the gap.

The chain couples TRBV21-1 to TRBJ2-7; no check of the table's D call, TRBD2, against the DNA was made. TRBV21-1 is marked as a pseudogene. This CDR3 region has 15 residues. CDR3 in DNA: TGTGCCAGGACTAGCGGGAGGGCTATACTCTACGAGCAGTACTTC. Residues: CARTSGRAILYEQYF.

The chain recombines TRBV6-4 with TRBJ1-1, with 9 nucleotides matching TRBD1. Per germline, CDR1 MRHNA and CDR2 SNTAGT. The trim removed 6 bases at V and 5 bases at J, leaving 7 bases unmatched. CDR3 length: 14 amino acids. CDR3 loop: CASRETGGVTEAFF. The DNA for the CDR3 is TGTGCCAGCAGAGAGACAGGGGGAGTGACTGAAGCTTTCTTT.

This clone was counted between two and nine times. This chain's CDR3 is CASSLNYGETQYF. In nucleotides, the CDR3 is TGTGCCAGCAGCTTAAACTATGGGGAGACCCAGTACTTC. The chain carries TRBV7-3 and TRBJ2-5, with unresolved D. V lost 1 base to trimming and J lost 5 bases, with 8 bases between them. Germline values: CDR1 SGHTA, CDR2 FQGTGA. The CDR3 totals 13 residues.

The chain has TRBV3-1 (or the pseudogene TRBV3-2) and TRBJ1-6, with D maybe TRBD1 (6 bases). The germline V gene encodes CDR1 LGHDT and CDR2 YNNKEL (reference sequence). The V gene lost 5 bases and the J gene lost 6 bases, with 20 bases spanning the gap. The CDR3 runs 17 residues. The CDR3 nucleotides read TGTGCCAGCAGCTGCCGCCCCTTGACAGGAGGTAATTCACCCCTCCACTTT. This gives the protein CASSCRPLTGGNSPLHF.

The V gene is TRBV7-9, the J gene TRBJ2-5, with 7 bases matching TRBD1. Trimming took 1 base from V and 3 from J; bases not matched to a gene: 11. Germline V gene lookup returns CDR1 SEHNR and CDR2 FQNEAQ (reference sequence). The CDR3 is made up of 17 amino acids. The CDR3 coding sequence is TGTGCCAGCAGCTTAGATATCTTGGCAGGGGGAAAAGAGACCCAGTACTTC. Amino acid sequence: CASSLDILAGGKETQYF.

The V and J genes are TRBV5-4 and TRBJ2-3; unclear D gene. V was cut by 2 bases and J by 0 bases, with 7 bases left in between. The CDR3 extends over 14 amino acids. Germline loops: CDR1 SGHNT, CDR2 YYREEE (reference sequence). CDR3 region: CASSLKASTDTQYF. The CDR3 DNA is TGTGCCAGCAGCTTAAAAGCTAGCACAGATACGCAGTATTTT.

This clone was seen only once. The chain employs TRBV7-2 and TRBJ1-2, with TRBD1 matching 7 bases. CDR3 length equals 15 residues. Losses at the gene ends were 3 bases for V and 4 bases for J; bases not matched to a gene: 8. Per germline, CDR1 SGHTA and CDR2 FQGNSA. In DNA form, the CDR3 reads TGTGCCAGCAGCTTCGCAGGACAGGCGAGCTATGGCTACACCTTC. Translation: CASSFAGQASYGYTF.

The chain has TRBV24-1 and TRBJ1-1, with D tentatively TRBD1 (5 bases). V shed 0 bases and J shed 2 bases, with 18 bases lying between them. The V gene's germline CDR1 is KGHDR and CDR2 SFDVKD. This CDR3 contains 18 residues. The CDR3 nucleotides read TGTGCCACCAGTGATTTGCCCTGGGGGGAATGGCCAAACACTGAAGCTTTCTTT. Its protein is CATSDLPWGEWPNTEAFF.

The chain joins TRBV5-1 to TRBJ2-5; 12 nucleotides line up with TRBD2. The CDR3 consists of 15 residues. V was pared by 0 bases and J by 7 bases, with 4 bases of the junction left unmatched. Germline CDR1 is SGHRS and CDR2 is YFSETQ. CDR3 DNA: TGCGCCAGCAGCTTGGGGACTAGCGGGAATCCGACCCAGTACTTC. This gives the protein CASSLGTSGNPTQYF.

The chain has TRBV6-1 and TRBJ2-2; D unresolved. CDR1 and CDR2 from the germline V gene are MNHNS and SASEGT. V shed 1 base and J shed 4 bases, with 10 bases lying between them. CDR3 length equals 15 residues. Here the CDR3 reads CASSEGWASTGELFF. CDR3 coding DNA: TGTGCCAGCAGTGAAGGATGGGCAAGCACCGGGGAGCTGTTTTTT.

Only one count was recorded for this clone. CDR3 sequence: CARRGLGGGRAFHEQFF. CDR3 bases: TGTGCCAGACGAGGTTTGGGGGGCGGGAGGGCCTTCCATGAGCAGTTCTTC. The rearrangement uses TRBV19 and TRBJ2-1; 9 positions match TRBD2. The CDR3 has 17 amino acids. With 9 bases clipped from V and 8 bases from J, the junction kept 20 bases outside the gene matches. Germline loops: CDR1 LNHDA, CDR2 SQIVND (reference sequence).

The V call is TRBV4-1, the J call TRBJ1-6, with 7 bases fitting TRBD1. Germline V gene sequence: CDR1 MGHRA, CDR2 YSYEKL. V shed 4 bases, J shed 0 bases, and the junction held 6 bases outside the gene matches. This CDR3 has 17 residues. In DNA, the CDR3 is TGCGCCAGCAGCCTCGAGACAGGGAGCTCCTATAATTCACCCCTCCACTTT. Its translation is CASSLETGSSYNSPLHF.

The chain recombines TRBV6-5 with TRBJ1-3; D call uncertain. The CDR3 totals 16 residues. Looked up from germline, CDR1 is MNHEY and CDR2 is SVGAGI. Trimming shortened V by 0 bases and J by 0 bases, and 9 bases separated the two germline ends. The CDR3 nucleotides are TGTGCCAGCAGTTACTCGGCAGATTCCTCTGGAAACACCATATATTTT. Translating gives CASSYSADSSGNTIYF.

J is TRBJ1-1 and V is TRBV10-3, with a weak D call TRBD1 (6 bases). The CDR3 length is 16 residues. From germline, CDR1 is ENHRY and CDR2 SYGVKD. V was pared by 2 bases and J by 1 base, with 14 bases between. The CDR3 protein is CAISETRGRRNTEAFF. Written as DNA, the CDR3 is TGTGCCATCAGTGAGACCAGGGGCCGAAGGAACACTGAAGCTTTCTTT.

The chain carries TRBV6-2 or TRBV6-3 and TRBJ1-1; 10 positions agree with TRBD1. Germline loops: CDR1 MNHEY, CDR2 SVGEGT. This CDR3 has 17 amino acids. The ends lost 5 bases at V and 1 base at J; junction bases unmatched: 10. The CDR3 protein is CASSDRDRGLKNTEAFF. The CDR3 nucleotides are TGTGCCAGCAGTGACCGGGACAGGGGCCTAAAGAACACTGAAGCTTTCTTT.

The chain has TRBV5-4 and TRBJ2-1; 15 nucleotides match TRBD2. This CDR3 comprises 19 residues. CDR1 and CDR2 from the germline V gene are SGHNT and YYREEE (reference sequence). Losses at the gene ends were 4 bases for V and 5 bases for J; bases not matched to a gene: 13. The chain's CDR3 is CASSIFGLAGGVVDNEQFF. As DNA, the CDR3 is TGTGCCAGCAGCATCTTCGGACTAGCGGGAGGGGTAGTTGACAATGAGCAGTTCTTC.

The chain links TRBV4-3 to TRBJ1-6; D is ambiguous. Trimming stripped 0 bases from V and 10 bases from J, with 10 bases between. The CDR3 is 14 amino acids. Germline-derived CDR1 and CDR2 are LGHNA and YSLEER. In DNA form, the CDR3 reads TGCGCCAGCAGCCAAGATCATTCAAGCTCACCCCTCCACTTT. Residues: CASSQDHSSSPLHF.